These 27 T cell receptor beta chains share one sample of origin, sequenced in a study of cytomegalovirus exposure and HLA in healthy donors. Researchers ran the PCR with 60 Vbeta and 13 Jbeta primers. The protocol was immunoSEQ multiplex PCR, while the TCRdb copy is restricted to in-frame clones and leaves out a portion. The sample includes 150,000 to 160,000 clones, less than 80% seen only once; the top ten take roughly 2.2%. Material: PBMCs. The receptors come from a man younger than 45 in good health and CMV-seronegative.

The rearrangement links TRBV5-4 to TRBJ2-5, with TRBD2 identical over 9 bases. CDR1 and CDR2 (germline): SGHNT, YYREEE (reference sequence). The CDR3 covers 16 residues. V lost 5 bases, J lost 2 bases, and 10 bases stayed unmatched. The CDR3 protein is CASRPGGGALQETQYF. DNA for the CDR3: TGTGCCAGCAGGCCCGGCGGGGGGGCCTTGCAAGAGACCCAGTACTTC.

This clone was observed a single time. The chain is built from TRBV6-1 and TRBJ1-1; perhaps TRBD1 as D (5 bases). This CDR3 has 17 residues. V was shortened by 0 bases and J by 0 bases, with 14 bases between the two germline ends. The V gene's germline CDR1 is MNHNS and CDR2 SASEGT. The CDR3 reads CASSEARGLSLNTEAFF. The CDR3 DNA reads TGTGCCAGCAGTGAAGCGCGGGGGTTGTCGCTGAACACTGAAGCTTTCTTT.

This chain connects TRBV7-7 to TRBJ2-2; possible D gene TRBD1, 5 bases. CDR1 and CDR2 (germline): SSHAT, FNYEAQ (reference sequence). The V end was cut by 3 bases, the J end by 1 base, with 6 bases between. The CDR3 length is 14 residues. Here the CDR3 reads CASSFDRNTGELFF. For the CDR3, the DNA is TGTGCCAGCAGCTTTGACAGGAACACCGGGGAGCTGTTTTTT. Together with reference TRBV7-7 and TRBJ2-2, the CDR3 gives the full variable domain: GAGVSQSPRYKVTKRGQDVTLRCDPISSHATLYWYQQALGQGPEFLTYFNYEAQPDKSGLPSDRFSAERPEGSISTLTIQRTEQRDSAMYRCASSFDRNTGELFFGEGSRLTVL.

The rearrangement uses TRBV5-4 and TRBJ2-7, with a possible D match to TRBD1 (6 bases). Trimming stripped 1 base from V and 1 base from J, with 6 bases between. Per the germline V gene, CDR1 is SGHNT and CDR2 is YYREEE (reference sequence). The CDR3 is 13 residues long. CDR3 in DNA: TGTGCCAGCAGCTTGACAGGGTCCTACGAGCAGTACTTC. This codes for CASSLTGSYEQYF.

V gene TRBV5-1 combines with J gene TRBJ2-7; D is unclear. V was clipped by 2 bases and J by 3 bases, with 12 bases between them. Germline V gene sequence: CDR1 SGHRS, CDR2 YFSETQ. The CDR3 length is 14 residues. The CDR3: CASSLAGSGYEQYF. The CDR3 DNA reads as TGCGCCAGCAGCTTAGCCGGGTCGGGCTACGAGCAGTACTTC.

The chain is built from TRBV19 and TRBJ1-1; D remains ambiguous. Germline V gene sequence: CDR1 LNHDA, CDR2 SQIVND (reference sequence). The V gene lost 3 bases and the J gene lost 1 base, with 6 bases spanning the gap. CDR3 size: 13 residues. CDR3 region: CASSMTGNTEAFF. The CDR3 nucleotides read TGTGCCAGTAGTATGACGGGGAACACTGAAGCTTTCTTT.

The chain combines TRBV19 with TRBJ2-3; a possible D gene is TRBD1 (7 bases). The CDR3 sequence is 15 residues long. The germline gives CDR1 LNHDA, CDR2 SQIVND (reference sequence). Trimming pared 6 bases from V and 3 bases from J, leaving 16 bases between. CDR3 DNA sequence: TGTGCCAGTAGCGGCGGGACAGCGTGGACAGATACGCAGTATTTT. Protein product: CASSGGTAWTDTQYF.

This clone was observed a single time. The CDR3 DNA sequence: TGTGCCAGCAGGGCAAGCGCAGGGGACGAAGCTTTCTTT. The encoded protein is CASRASAGDEAFF. V is TRBV7-9 and J is TRBJ1-1; weak D call: TRBD1 (6 bases). The CDR3 runs 13 residues. CDR1 SEHNR and CDR2 FQNEAQ come from the germline V gene (reference sequence). V lost 6 bases to trimming and J lost 8 bases, with 16 bases between them.

The V call is TRBV28, the J call TRBJ1-1, with no clear D. The germline CDR1 and CDR2 sequences are MDHEN and SYDVKM. Trimming left V 3 bases short and J 5 bases short, with 7 bases between. This CDR3 has 12 residues. This CDR3 is CASSFQLTEAFF. CDR3 sequence (DNA): TGTGCCAGCAGTTTCCAGTTGACTGAAGCTTTCTTT.

V gene TRBV11-2 combines with J gene TRBJ1-1; 10 bases align to TRBD1. CDR1 is SGHAT and CDR2 is FQNNGV in the germline V gene. The CDR3 consists of 13 residues. The junction had 3 bases not matched to a gene; V was cut back by 1 base and J by 10 bases. The CDR3 region has the DNA TGTGCCAGCAGCTTAGTGGGGGACAGGGGAGCTTTCTTT. Translated, it gives CASSLVGDRGAFF. The full variable domain, rest sourced from reference TRBV11-2 and TRBJ1-1, is EAGVAQSPRYKIIEKRQSVAFWCNPISGHATLYWYQQILGQGPKLLIQFQNNGVVDDSQLPKDRFSAERLKGVDSTLKIQPAKLEDSAVYLCASSLVGDRGAFFGQGTRLTVV.

The V call is TRBV18, the J call TRBJ2-5, with 8 bases identical to TRBD1. Trimming at V came to 3 bases and at J to 3 bases, leaving 6 bases not matched to a gene. The germline CDR1 and CDR2 sequences are KGHSH and LQKENI. The CDR3 covers 15 residues. CDR3 sequence reads: CASSPSGTGEETQYF. As DNA, the CDR3 is TGTGCCAGCTCACCGTCCGGGACAGGTGAAGAGACCCAGTACTTC.

The chain has TRBV4-3 and TRBJ1-5; no reliable D call. Between the trimmed V and J ends, which lost 1 base and 4 bases, there was a span of 5 bases. The CDR3 extends over 13 amino acids. Germline V lookup: CDR1 LGHNA, CDR2 YSLEER. CDR3 sequence reads: CASSQGRNQPQHF. In DNA, the CDR3 is TGCGCCAGCAGCCAAGGGCGGAATCAGCCCCAGCATTTT.

The gene calls are TRBV5-1 and TRBJ2-2; D is possibly TRBD2 (7 bases). The CDR3 spans 16 residues. CDR1 SGHRS and CDR2 YFSETQ come from the germline V gene. With 0 bases removed from V and 5 bases from J, the gap between germline ends came to 14 bases. CDR3 sequence (DNA): TGCGCCAGCAGCTTGGCCTTCGGGGGGCTTACCGGGGAGCTGTTTTTT. Residues: CASSLAFGGLTGELFF.

The V and J genes are TRBV5-1 and TRBJ1-6, with D perhaps matching TRBD1 (6 bases). The CDR3 is made up of 13 amino acids. Trimming removed 4 bases from V and 10 bases from J, with 12 bases in between. Germline assignment: CDR1 SGHRS and CDR2 YFSETQ. CDR3 sequence reads: CASSPDRFSPLHF. CDR3 nucleotides: TGCGCCAGCAGCCCTGACAGGTTCTCACCCCTCCACTTT.

This chain connects TRBV29-1 to TRBJ2-3; TRBD1 might be the D (5 bases). The CDR3 consists of 19 residues. Germline V lookup: CDR1 SQVTM, CDR2 ANQGSEA. Trimming took 0 bases from V and 0 from J, leaving 22 bases between them. CDR3 loop: CSVEELAVERGTSTDTQYF. CDR3 coding DNA: TGCAGCGTTGAAGAGTTGGCGGTGGAAAGGGGTACTAGCACAGATACGCAGTATTTT.

The J gene is TRBJ1-1, the V gene TRBV7-6; maybe TRBD1 (5 bases). Germline lookup yields CDR1 SGHVS and CDR2 FNYEAQ. V was pared by 3 bases and J by 5 bases, with 13 bases between. The CDR3 runs to 14 residues. CDR3 residues: CASSFGGTDTEAFF. The CDR3, as DNA: TGTGCCAGCAGCTTTGGAGGGACGGATACTGAAGCTTTCTTT.

The chain recombines TRBV5-6 with TRBJ2-1, with 8 bases aligning to TRBD2. This CDR3 has 16 residues. J was trimmed by 1 base and V by 4 bases; bases with no gene match: 7. The germline V gene has CDR1 SGHDT and CDR2 YYEEEE. For the CDR3, the DNA is TGTGCCAGCAGCCGGGAGGGCAGGGAATCCTACAATGAGCAGTTCTTC. As protein: CASSREGRESYNEQFF.

The chain joins TRBV6-1 to TRBJ2-2; possible D gene TRBD2, 5 bases. Germline values: CDR1 MNHNS, CDR2 SASEGT. Trimming pared 2 bases from V and 4 bases from J, leaving 11 bases between. The CDR3 sequence is 15 residues long. The DNA for the CDR3 is TGTGCCAGCAGTGAACGGGCGGAGGTCACCGGGGAGCTGTTTTTT. Translating it yields CASSERAEVTGELFF.

This chain connects TRBV7-3 to TRBJ2-1; D might be TRBD1 (5 bases). The CDR3 runs to 14 residues. Trimming pared 1 base from V and 7 bases from J, leaving 11 bases between. The germline V gene encodes CDR1 SGHTA and CDR2 FQGTGA. The CDR3 coding sequence is TGTGCCAGCAGCTTAAGTGCAGGGTGGAATGAGCAGTTCTTC. Translated: CASSLSAGWNEQFF.

This clone was seen only a few times. This chain joins TRBV7-9 and TRBJ2-5, with D perhaps matching TRBD1 (5 bases). The V and J ends lost 3 bases and 1 base respectively, with 6 bases between them. The germline gives CDR1 SEHNR, CDR2 FQNEAQ (reference sequence). The CDR3 runs to 13 residues. The CDR3 nucleotides are TGTGCCAGCAGCTTGACAGCCCAAGAGACCCAGTACTTC. Its protein product is CASSLTAQETQYF.

The chain couples TRBV5-1 to TRBJ2-7; TRBD2 matches at 8 bases. V shed 7 bases and J 6 bases; nucleotides not matched to a gene: 9. CDR3 size: 13 residues. Germline V CDR1 and CDR2: SGHRS, YFSETQ. CDR3 nucleotides: TGCGCCAGCTCTGACGGGGGGGCCATCGAGCAGTACTTC. It codes for CASSDGGAIEQYF.

The table lists this clone with a few counts. The chain links TRBV27 to TRBJ2-5, with TRBD1 matching over 7 bases. The CDR3 is 14 residues long. CDR1 MNHEY and CDR2 SMNVEV come from the germline V gene (reference sequence). V lost 5 bases and J lost 2; bases outside the gene matches: 5. This CDR3 is CASSGDRGQETQYF. For the CDR3, the DNA is TGTGCCAGCAGTGGGGACAGAGGACAAGAGACCCAGTACTTC.

V and J are TRBV7-7 and TRBJ2-5; D call uncertain. The J call may be in error: the DNA end matches TRBJ2-7 better. Germline V gene sequence: CDR1 SSHAT, CDR2 FNYEAQ (reference sequence). This CDR3 has 13 amino acids. The CDR3: CASSLGPDYEQYF. CDR3 in DNA: TGTGCCAGCAGCTTAGGCCCCGACTACGAGCAGTACTTC.

The gene calls are TRBV7-2 and TRBJ2-7; 8 bases match TRBD1. V trimming: 5 bases; J trimming: 0 bases; junction bases outside the gene matches: 9. CDR1 is SGHTA, CDR2 FQGNSA, per germline. This CDR3 spans 16 amino acids. The CDR3 reads CASSPADRESSYEQYF. CDR3 nucleotides: TGTGCCAGCAGCCCAGCGGACAGGGAGAGCTCCTACGAGCAGTACTTC. Variable domain in full (rest from reference TRBV7-2 and TRBJ2-7): GAGVSQSPSNKVTEKGKDVELRCDPISGHTALYWYRQSLGQGLEFLIYFQGNSAPDKSGLPSDRFSAERTGGSVSTLTIQRTQQEDSAVYLCASSPADRESSYEQYFGPGTRLTVT.

The chain employs TRBV4-3 and TRBJ2-3, with 7 bases identical to TRBD2. The germline V gene has CDR1 LGHNA and CDR2 YSLEER. The J segment lost 0 bases and the V segment lost 1 base, leaving 7 bases of the junction unmatched. This CDR3 contains 17 residues. In nucleotides, the CDR3 is TGCGCCAGCAGCCAAGCGGTGAGCGGGACTAGCACAGATACGCAGTATTTT. Its protein product is CASSQAVSGTSTDTQYF.

The chain links TRBV28 to TRBJ1-5, with 9 bases that match TRBD1. The J segment lost 2 bases and the V segment lost 6 bases, leaving 8 bases of the junction unmatched. This CDR3 contains 16 residues. Germline assignment: CDR1 MDHEN and CDR2 SYDVKM. DNA for the CDR3: TGTGCCAGCAGATCGGGACAGGGCGTGCGCAATCAGCCCCAGCATTTT. Translated, it gives CASRSGQGVRNQPQHF.

The chain is built from TRBV4-2 and TRBJ2-2, with 9 bases aligning to TRBD2. The V gene's germline CDR1 is LGHNA and CDR2 YNFKEQ. The CDR3 length is 17 residues. With V trimmed by 0 bases and J by 4 bases, 6 bases remained unmatched. DNA for the CDR3: TGTGCCAGCAGCCAAGATGGCGGGGGGGCGGGCACCGGGGAGCTGTTTTTT. It codes for CASSQDGGGAGTGELFF.